The present entry profiles one T cell receptor (beta chain) with its context. This entry comes from a study of blood T cell repertoires in COVID-19. Looking at the study overall: Spain, Italy and the United States supplied samples that represented acute and convalescent COVID-19. T cells, B-cell-depleted T cells, or PBMCs provided the cDNA or gDNA that served as material.

Authors' methods: Quantification of nucleated cells was approximated via reference gene primer amplification. Using immunoSEQ multiplex PCR, the repertoire was profiled, and TCRdb retains in-frame clones only, with some absent. That table is the source of V, J and clone size, and D and trimming were worked out from the DNA. The sample has about 220,000 clones, roughly 84% seen once; the top ten hold 3.6%. With V trimmed by 0 bases and J by 3 bases, 2 bases remained unmatched. CDR1 and CDR2 from the germline V gene are MNHNY and SVGAGI (reference sequence). This CDR3 has 14 residues. V usage is TRBV6-6 and J usage is TRBJ2-7; 7 bases line up with TRBD1. This TCR was recovered from a woman aged 80 or over with acute or convalescent COVID-19. The material sequenced was peripheral blood. The CDR3 here is CASSYSGQDYEQYF. The DNA of the CDR3 is TGTGCCAGCAGTTACTCCGGACAGGACTACGAGCAGTACTTC.